This T cell receptor (beta chain) stems from a study of cytomegalovirus exposure and HLA in healthy donors (dated by TCRdb to the late 2010s). With regard to the full study: An earlier analysis of approximately 550 of the donors reported 250 to 300 Gb of sequence data and more than 90 million unique TCR beta sequences from roughly 200 million T cells. Roughly 320 gigabases of sequencing data and around 80 million unique TCR sequences made up an early release that covered around 640 HLA-typed donors. The genetic ancestry cluster associated with self-reported Caucasian donors included 80% to 90% of the roughly 400 genotyped donors. The study aimed to test whether cataloging public T cell receptors could reveal signatures of past pathogen exposure. Using immunosequencing, the study profiled T cell repertoires from 500 to 800 subjects and related those repertoires to cytomegalovirus serostatus. In addition to the first cohort of several hundred subjects, a separate validation cohort of 120 different subjects was used. The study combined high-throughput TCR immunosequencing, statistical association of individual TCRs with disease status, and machine learning to predict cytomegalovirus infection status. In a later analysis, previously published TCR beta repertoires from several hundred donors were re-analyzed and high-resolution HLA genotyping was added so that TCR occurrence patterns could be studied. The later analysis used no new phenotypic data to find candidate immune exposures, relying instead on TCR beta sequences and their occurrence across donors. An earlier analysis of approximately 640 of the donors applied high-throughput TCR beta sequencing to assess whether each TCR beta V gene segment acted as functional or pseudogenic. Donor age, sex, ethnicity and CMV serostatus were collected together with the repertoire data. In a later genetic analysis, genome-wide SNP genotypes for about three fifths of the 666 donors were used, and that subset was treated as a discovery cohort. All discovery cohort repertoires had been generated using a single sequencing platform. HLA typing covered class I and class II loci at four-digit resolution. The number of donors typed differed by locus, with roughly 629-640 for A, B, C, DRB1 and DQB1, roughly 520 for DQA1, 600 to 610 for DPA1, and around 450 for DPB1. About 5 DR-DQ haplotypes were handled as single units for association and clustering, since linkage in the cohort was strong. Across 300 to 400 genotyped donors of the cohort, an average of roughly 230,000 unique TCR beta nucleotide sequences per donor were sequenced, and roughly 20% of those sequences were non-productive. The full study reports these points: The presence/absence analyses assumed that sequencing depth was roughly uniform across donors, and that assumption may not be true. The study gave a list of more than 150 TCR beta chains associated with cytomegalovirus. Specific HLA alleles were associated with some 15,000 TCR beta sequences at a false discovery rate of 0.05 in a later analysis. In an earlier analysis of more than 450 of the donors, most TCR beta V segments were observed in productive rearrangements about 87% or about 30% of the time, broadly matching IMGT annotations. A cluster of highly shared sequence variants was judged likely to be a technical artifact of the sequencing pipeline. According to a later analysis, most CMV-associated TCR beta chains appeared to be HLA-restricted, and the HLA associations seemed to be driven largely by CMV exposure. While some public TCRs were present in many individuals, most TCR sequences turned up only very rarely across donors. The 87-base-pair reads could not distinguish some IMGT-functional V segments, including TRBV6-2 and TRBV6-3, so those segments were excluded. Because counts were too low, seventeen rarely observed V segments, including chromosome 9 orphons, were left out of the earlier analysis of 587 of the donors. A further reported finding was that TCR beta sequences accurately predicted the HLA-A and HLA-B alleles for most subjects in the first cohort. The classifier was reported to diagnose cytomegalovirus status with high specificity and sensitivity in both the original cohort and the validation cohort. Correlated functional status among segregating V segments might be attributable to linkage disequilibrium, but an unknown experimental factor could not be ruled out. Several of the top co-occurrence clusters appeared to be linked to parvovirus B19, influenza, CMV and Epstein-Barr virus, according to a later analysis. The authors suggested that the approach could potentially be extended to other disease states and immunological phenotypes. Immune exposure information for the cohort was limited to CMV serostatus. A later genetic analysis reported fewer N-insertions in productive TCRs among donors in an Asian-associated ancestry cluster than the approximately 700-donor mean. Because HLA typing was missing for some donors at each locus, association tests included only the typed subset. In a later genetic analysis, a missense DCLRE1C variant was associated with V-gene and J-gene trimming of TCR beta chains, and the association was replicated in an independent cohort. This cohort had only TCR beta chains sequenced, and the lack of alpha or paired-chain data limited which features could be detected. Compared with equally common non-associated chains, HLA-associated TCR beta chains in a later analysis were more clonally expanded and had lower generation probabilities. In a later analysis, the rate of TCR association differed among HLA loci, with DRB1 alleles having the most associated TCRs and HLA-C alleles having the fewest. In vitro tests confirmed that three of the cytomegalovirus-associated TCR beta chains recognize cytomegalovirus antigens. When HLA alleles, especially DR and DQ, strongly co-occurred, TCR associations were difficult to assign to individual alleles.

V is cut back by 5 bases and J by 3 bases, with 13 bases in the junction unmatched. CDR1 and CDR2 were assigned from the germline V gene (reference sequence) as LNHNV and YYDKDF. The CDR3 spans 17 residues, from the cysteine through the phenylalanine. Of all the DNA, just the CDR3 is kept, 51 bases in frame from base 1. Worth noting for this clone: No antigen is known for it. Within one base of it there is no much larger clone, and no base qualities were kept.

The library relied on the immunoSEQ multiplex PCR assay. For the multiplex PCR, a mixture combining 60 forward primers for TCR Vbeta segments and 13 reverse primers for TCR Jbeta segments was used. Amplification of the CDR3 region of rearranged TCR beta genes was performed with a multiplex PCR assay on genomic DNA. On the Illumina HiSeq System, the amplified TCR beta libraries were sequenced as 87-base-pair reads. From the authors' description of their analysis: A later analysis counted about 80 million unique TCR beta chains across the 650 to 700 repertoires, and 10 million to 12 million of these chains were shared by at least two donors. Raw reads were error-corrected and collapsed into unique sequences with a nearest-neighbor algorithm that merged closely related sequences to remove PCR and sequencing errors. Alignment of CDR3 sequences to IMGT reference sequences was used to assign V, D and J gene segments. For a sequence to be retained, a match of at least six nucleotides to both a V gene segment and a J gene segment was required. A rearrangement was called productive if the CDR3 had no stop codons and remained in frame with V and J, and every other rearrangement was called non-productive. CDR3 was defined according to IMGT convention as the region running from the second conserved V-encoded cysteine to the conserved J-encoded phenylalanine. The earlier analysis of 500 to 650 of the donors excluded any sequence lacking an unambiguous match to a single V gene segment. An earlier analysis of approximately 590 of the donors called V segments functional above 56.7% productive rearrangements and segregating when the between-donor standard deviation exceeded 5%. A statistical classification framework was built for diagnosing cytomegalovirus status from the catalog of TCR beta chain sequences. V and J gene assignment, in a later analysis, came from comparing TCR nucleotide sequences with IMGT/GENE-DB human TR gene sequences. The TCRdist pipeline was used in a later analysis to assign CDR3 sequences and most-parsimonious VDJ recombination scenarios. A later analysis defined each TCR beta chain by its CDR3 amino acid sequence plus V-gene family, and excluded reads lacking a unique V-gene family. As a way to deal with suspected cross-contamination and a sequencing artifact, a later analysis dropped 450 to 700 nucleotide sequences that were highly shared and had low generation probability. For each public chain, a later analysis derived a clonal expansion index from normalized ranks of inferred template counts within each repertoire. Generation probabilities in a later analysis came from a VDJ recombination model fitted to out-of-frame rearrangements, and those results were checked against IGoR. Hypergeometric tests were used in a later analysis to score TCR-TCR, TCR-HLA and TCR-CMV co-occurrence, with a repertoire-size bias correction applied to the TCR pairs. A later analysis estimated false discovery rates by permuting HLA or CMV assignments 20 times. In a later analysis, co-occurring TCRs were grouped using DBSCAN, and TCRdist sequence similarity was added for clustering within HLA-allele-positive subsets. Repertoires with fewer than 30,000 or more than 120,000 public chains were left out of co-occurrence clustering, as were four to six repertoires with anomalous nucleotide sharing. The source is immuneACCESS, and TCRdb retained only in-frame sequences with V and J called. Part of the clones is not carried over; for the studies checked, unresolved V genes explain less than half of this, and the remainder is unexplained. Clone size and V and J calls were adopted from that table, with D and trimming inferred from the DNA. The sample data list 150,000 to 200,000 clones, and 70% to 80% of these were observed just once. More than 2% of the sample is in the top ten clones.

In total, approximately 690 healthy bone marrow donors made up the cohort. At the time of sampling, all cohort members were nominally healthy, though unrecorded immune exposures were likely present. The donor tested CMV seronegative and was one of the 352 seronegative cohort members. Each donor provided a peripheral blood sample, and peripheral blood mononuclear cells were used for TCR beta sequencing. The Qiagen DNeasy Blood Extraction Kit was used to extract genomic DNA from the blood cell samples. This chain joins TRBV15 to TRBJ2-7; 10 nucleotides in the junction match TRBD2. This TCR was sampled from a man in his sixties in good health and CMV-seronegative. The specimen was PBMCs. Read as DNA, the sequence is TGTGCCACCAGCTCGTATGGAGCGGGAGGGCTTTTCTACGAGCAGTACTTC. This translates into CATSSYGAGGLFYEQYF.